This T cell receptor beta chain was identified during a study of stem cell transplantation in POMP-related autoinflammatory disease. On the study more broadly: Pre-transplant patients had naive-skewed CD4+ T cells and few CD8+ T cells.

Produced via immunoSEQ multiplex PCR; TCRdb's table is partial and in-frame only. The table has approximately 65,000 clones, roughly 88% seen once. PRAID featured prominent immunodeficiency. Whole-study results and caveats: In PRAID patients, the number of distinct TRB V-J gene pairings was restricted. A trend toward lower repertoire diversity and greater clonality appeared in every analyzed T-cell subset of PRAID patients.

Germline values: CDR1 SNHLY, CDR2 FYNNEI. Trimming removed 6 bases from V and 5 bases from J, with 11 bases in between. The CDR3 totals 14 residues. In regard to this clone: What it binds is not known.

The chain uses TRBV2 and TRBJ1-6; weak D call: TRBD1 (6 bases). The sample consisted of CD4+ T cells from PBMCs, taken after stem cell transplantation. The TCR comes from a human patient with POMP-related autoinflammation and immune dysregulation (PRAID). Some T cells could come from the graft donor. The CDR3 DNA reads TGTGCCAGCAGAGGGCAGGGGCATAATTCACCCCTCCACTTT. Amino acids: CASRGQGHNSPLHF.